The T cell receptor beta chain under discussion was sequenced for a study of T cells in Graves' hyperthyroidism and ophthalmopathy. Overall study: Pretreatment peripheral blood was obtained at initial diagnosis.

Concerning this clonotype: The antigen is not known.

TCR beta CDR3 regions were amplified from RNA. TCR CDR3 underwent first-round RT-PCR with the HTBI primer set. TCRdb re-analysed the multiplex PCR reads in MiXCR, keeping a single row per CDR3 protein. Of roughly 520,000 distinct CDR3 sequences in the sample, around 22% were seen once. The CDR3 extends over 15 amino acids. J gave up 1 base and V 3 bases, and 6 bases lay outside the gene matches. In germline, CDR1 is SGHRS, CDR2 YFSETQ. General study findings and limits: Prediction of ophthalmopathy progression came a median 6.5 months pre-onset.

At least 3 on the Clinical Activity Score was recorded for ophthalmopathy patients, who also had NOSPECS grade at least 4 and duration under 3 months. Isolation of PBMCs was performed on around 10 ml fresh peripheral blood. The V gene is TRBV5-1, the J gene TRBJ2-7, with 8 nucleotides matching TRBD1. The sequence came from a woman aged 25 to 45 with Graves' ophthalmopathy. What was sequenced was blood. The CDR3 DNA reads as TGCGCCAGCAGCTCTACCGGGACAGGATCCTACGAGCAGTACTTC. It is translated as CASSSTGTGSYEQYF.